One and the same sample provided the 20 T cell receptor beta chains below, sequenced in a study of cytomegalovirus exposure and HLA in healthy donors. PCR was performed using 60 Vbeta and 13 Jbeta primers. Sequencing used immunoSEQ multiplex PCR; TCRdb keeps in-frame clones, though not all of them. The sample includes some 150,000 clones, 77% of them seen just once. The sample comprised PBMCs. Receptor source: a female donor in good health and CMV-seronegative.

The chain uses TRBV9 and TRBJ2-7; maybe TRBD1 (6 bases). Trimming stripped 2 bases from V and 0 bases from J, with 12 bases between. CDR1 is SGDLS, CDR2 YYNGEE, per germline. This CDR3 has 15 residues. The CDR3 region is CASSVGGSSSYEQYF. In DNA, the CDR3 is TGTGCCAGCAGCGTTGGGGGCAGTTCCTCCTACGAGCAGTACTTC.

The chain couples TRBV5-1 to TRBJ2-3; 9 nucleotides line up with TRBD2. CDR3 size: 15 residues. Germline assignment: CDR1 SGHRS and CDR2 YFSETQ. V was clipped by 0 bases and J by 2 bases; unmatched bases: 1. The CDR3 coding sequence is TGCGCCAGCAGCTTGGGCGGGGGGGCCACAGATACGCAGTATTTT. The encoded protein is CASSLGGGATDTQYF.

The chain links TRBV4-1 to TRBJ1-5, with no clear D. This CDR3 is 14 amino acids long. Germline CDR1 reads MGHRA; CDR2 reads YSYEKL. The V and J ends lost 1 base and 8 bases respectively, with 12 bases between them. DNA for the CDR3: TGCGCCAGCAGCCAAGTGGGCGGGCCAAAGCCCCAGCATTTT. This translates into CASSQVGGPKPQHF.

About this clone itself: Sequence at one end of the junction differs from germline and may be a read error. The gene calls are TRBV7-9 and TRBJ1-2, with 8 nucleotides matching TRBD1. Germline V gives CDR1 SEHNR, CDR2 FQNEAQ (reference sequence). This CDR3 contains 13 residues. CDR3 loop: CASSLASGTGDAF. The CDR3 DNA reads as TGTGCCAGCAGCTTAGCGTCCGGGACAGGAGACGCCTTC. Together with reference TRBV7-9 and TRBJ1-2, the CDR3 gives the full variable domain: DTGVSQNPRHKITKRGQNVTFRCDPISEHNRLYWYRQTLGQGPEFLTYFQNEAQLEKSRLLSDRFSAERPKGSFSTLEIQRTEQGDSAMYLCASSLASGTGDAFGSGTRLTVV.

This clone was observed a few times. This chain uses TRBV30 with TRBJ2-1, with 10 bases matching TRBD2. The germline V gene has CDR1 GTSNPN and CDR2 SVGIG (reference sequence). V trimming: 0 bases; J trimming: 3 bases; junction bases outside the gene matches: 5. The CDR3 totals 16 residues. The CDR3 loop is CAWSVLTSGLYNEQFF. The CDR3 DNA reads as TGTGCCTGGAGTGTCCTGACTAGCGGGCTCTACAATGAGCAGTTCTTC. Full variable domain (remainder filled in from reference TRBV30 and TRBJ2-1): SQTIHQWPATLVQPVGSPLSLECTVEGTSNPNLYWYRQAAGRGLQLLFYSVGIGQISSEVPQNLSASRPQDRQFILSSKKLLLSDSGFYLCAWSVLTSGLYNEQFFGPGTRLTVL.

In nucleotides, the CDR3 is TGTGCCACCAGCAGAGATCTTCGGGAAGACGAGCAGTACTTC. It is translated as CATSRDLREDEQYF. V gene TRBV15 combines with J gene TRBJ2-7; perhaps TRBD2 as D (5 bases). CDR3 length: 14 residues. From germline, CDR1 is LNHNV and CDR2 YYDKDF (reference sequence). The V end was cut by 0 bases, the J end by 5 bases, with 11 bases between.

The CDR3: CASSRSSSYTDTQYF. CDR3 coding DNA: TGTGCCAGCAGCCGTAGTTCCTCTTACACAGATACGCAGTATTTT. The gene calls are TRBV7-3 and TRBJ2-3; no clear D. Germline assignment: CDR1 SGHTA and CDR2 FQGTGA. V dropped 5 bases and J dropped 2 bases, with 14 bases sitting between them. CDR3 length: 15 amino acids. The full variable domain, its missing parts supplied by reference TRBV7-3 and TRBJ2-3, is GAGVSQTPSNKVTEKGKYVELRCDPISGHTALYWYRQSLGQGPEFLIYFQGTGAADDSGLPNDRFFAVRPEGSVSTLKIQRTERGDSAVYLCASSRSSSYTDTQYFGPGTRLTVL.

The CDR3 is CASSMGDWDRGYTF. CDR3 bases: TGTGCCAGTAGTATGGGGGACTGGGACCGAGGCTACACCTTC. The J gene is TRBJ1-2, the V gene TRBV19, with a possible D match to TRBD1 (5 bases). The length of the CDR3 is 14 residues. V shed 3 bases and J shed 8 bases, with 16 bases lying between them. From germline, CDR1 is LNHDA and CDR2 SQIVND (reference sequence).

The rearrangement links TRBV5-1 to TRBJ1-6; D ambiguous. The CDR3 has 14 amino acids. Trimming removed 0 bases from V and 7 bases from J, with 8 bases in between. Germline V lookup: CDR1 SGHRS, CDR2 YFSETQ. The CDR3 spells CASSLDIHNSPLHF. Here the CDR3 DNA reads TGCGCCAGCAGCTTGGACATACACAATTCACCCCTCCACTTT.

Turning to this clone: One end of the junction is discordant with germline, which a read error may explain. V is TRBV7-9 and J is TRBJ2-5, with a weak D call TRBD2 (7 bases). The CDR3 extends over 17 amino acids. Germline-derived CDR1 and CDR2 are SEHNR and FQNEAQ (reference sequence). The CDR3 loop reads CSSSLGYRGADQETQYF. DNA for the CDR3: TGTTCCAGCAGCTTAGGATATCGGGGGGCGGACCAAGAGACCCAGTACTTC.

The V call is TRBV9, the J call TRBJ2-1; the match to TRBD2 covers 16 bases. The V and J ends lost 4 bases and 8 bases, in that order; junction bases with no gene match: 3. CDR1 is SGDLS, CDR2 YYNGEE, per germline. This CDR3 region has 15 residues. CDR3 sequence reads: CASSLGTSGGDEQFF. The DNA of the CDR3 is TGTGCCAGCAGCTTAGGGACTAGCGGGGGGGATGAGCAGTTCTTC.

This clone appeared a single time. The chain is built from TRBV11-2 and TRBJ2-7, with 12 bases aligning to TRBD2. Trimming at V came to 5 bases and at J to 7 bases, leaving 6 bases not matched to a gene. Germline V gene sequence: CDR1 SGHAT, CDR2 FQNNGV. The CDR3 length is 14 residues. The CDR3 nucleotides are TGTGCCAGCAGCCGGCTAGCGGGGGGGCTGGAGCAGTACTTC. Protein product: CASSRLAGGLEQYF.

This chain connects TRBV27 to TRBJ1-2; TRBD1 is a possible D gene (5 bases). There are 13 residues in the CDR3. Between the trimmed V and J ends, which lost 3 bases and 8 bases, there was a span of 13 bases. The V gene's germline CDR1 is MNHEY and CDR2 SMNVEV (reference sequence). The CDR3 sequence is CASSFRGPLGYTF. CDR3 in DNA: TGTGCCAGCAGTTTTAGGGGCCCCCTGGGCTACACCTTC.

The rearrangement uses TRBV4-3 and TRBJ2-1; possibly TRBD2 for D (5 bases). CDR3 size: 16 residues. Germline CDR1 is LGHNA and CDR2 is YSLEER. Trimming took off 7 bases at V and 0 bases at J, with 16 bases between the two ends. The CDR3 loop is CASTPEAGSSYNEQFF. CDR3 nucleotide sequence: TGCGCCAGCACCCCGGAGGCCGGTAGCTCCTACAATGAGCAGTTCTTC.

The rearrangement links TRBV29-1 to TRBJ2-1; TRBD1 matches at 10 bases. Trimming cost V 5 bases and J 4 bases; bases outside gene matches: 5. This CDR3 region has 14 residues. Germline V gives CDR1 SQVTM, CDR2 ANQGSEA. The CDR3 loop reads CSVRPGQGYNEQFF. DNA for the CDR3: TGCAGCGTTAGACCGGGACAGGGGTACAATGAGCAGTTCTTC.

In its sample, this clone was seen a few times. The chain uses TRBV27 and TRBJ1-5, with D uncertain. V lost 1 base, J lost 2 bases, and 6 bases lay in between. The CDR3 length is 14 residues. The germline CDR1 and CDR2 sequences are MNHEY and SMNVEV (reference sequence). CDR3 in amino acids: CASSLFGGNQPQHF. For the CDR3, the DNA is TGTGCCAGCAGTTTATTCGGGGGCAATCAGCCCCAGCATTTT.

This clone was counted between two and nine times. DNA for the CDR3: TGTGCCAGCAGTGCGGACAGTCCAGGCGAGCAGTACTTC. Its translation is CASSADSPGEQYF. This sequence joins TRBV6-4 and TRBJ2-7, with a tentative D call TRBD1 (6 bases). The V and J ends lost 4 bases and 6 bases respectively, with 13 bases between them. Looked up from germline, CDR1 is MRHNA and CDR2 is SNTAGT. This CDR3 contains 13 residues.

The CDR3 here is CASSLVGLDLYEQYF. CDR3 nucleotides: TGTGCCAGCAGCTTAGTCGGACTAGATCTCTACGAGCAGTACTTC. This chain joins TRBV7-8 and TRBJ2-7, with 7 bases identical to TRBD2. The J segment lost 3 bases and the V segment lost 1 base, leaving 6 bases of the junction unmatched. This CDR3 is built from 15 residues. Germline V lookup: CDR1 SGHVS, CDR2 FQNEAQ.

This clone was picked up one time. The chain uses TRBV19 and TRBJ1-5, with a tentative D call TRBD1 (6 bases). V was shortened by 2 bases and J by 2 bases, with 13 bases between the two germline ends. Germline CDR1 LNHDA, CDR2 SQIVND (reference sequence). The CDR3 totals 16 residues. The CDR3 loop is CASSIWSGEGNQPQHF. The DNA for the CDR3 is TGTGCCAGTAGTATATGGTCAGGGGAAGGCAATCAGCCCCAGCATTTT.

The genes are TRBV7-6 and TRBJ2-3, with 11 bases fitting TRBD2. V shed 0 bases, J shed 0 bases, and the junction held 11 bases outside the gene matches. CDR1 SGHVS and CDR2 FNYEAQ come from the germline V gene. CDR3 length equals 20 residues. The CDR3 DNA is TGTGCCAGCAGCTTAGCGCCGGTGCTAGCGGGGGGACCTAGCACAGATACGCAGTATTTT. Translated, it gives CASSLAPVLAGGPSTDTQYF.